These T cell receptor beta chains were read from a single sample in a study of Ad26.COV2.S vaccination and SARS-CoV-2 variants. TCRdb's table, derived via immunoSEQ multiplex PCR, lists solely in-frame clones and lacks some. Of roughly 460,000 clones listed, around 89% are singletons. The specimen was peripheral blood, collected in a trial of Ad26.COV2.S vaccine versus placebo. These receptors originate from a person aged 18 to 65 who received the Ad26.COV2.S COVID-19 vaccine or a placebo. Each CDR3 is given with its conserved first and last residue. The order of the fields is J gene, D gene, V gene, clone size, CDR3 protein, CDR3 DNA. D genes are given only for firm matches. The size field is filled for only some rows; it gives once, few, many or a size class.

>TRBJ1-4|-|TRBV6-5|-
CASMRLGNEKLFF
TGTGCCAGCATGAGGTTGGGGAATGAAAAACTGTTTTTT
>TRBJ1-3|-|TRBV19|once
CASSISTTGNTIYF
TGTGCCAGTAGTATATCAACGACGGGAAACACCATATATTTT
>TRBJ1-6|-|TRBV5-5|-
CASSLSPLLGDSPLHF
TGTGCCAGCAGCTTGTCCCCACTCCTGGGGGATTCACCCCTCCACTTT
>TRBJ2-5|-|TRBV14|-
CASSGLAGQETQYF
TGTGCCAGCAGCGGGTTGGCGGGCCAAGAGACCCAGTACTTC
>TRBJ1-4|-|TRBV10-3|few
CATKTQGSSEKLFF
TGTGCCACAAAGACCCAGGGGTCAAGTGAAAAACTGTTTTTT
>TRBJ2-1|TRBD1|TRBV5-1|-
CASGTGGHYNEQFF
TGCGCCAGCGGCACAGGGGGCCACTACAATGAGCAGTTCTTC
>TRBJ2-1|-|TRBV5-4|-
CASSQEGGQGRNEQFF
TGTGCCAGCAGCCAGGAGGGGGGGCAGGGTAGAAATGAGCAGTTCTTC
>TRBJ2-7|-|TRBV12-3/TRBV12-4|once
CASSSGLSYEQYF
TGTGCCAGCAGTTCCGGGCTATCCTACGAGCAGTACTTC
>TRBJ1-5|-|TRBV6-2/TRBV6-3|-
CASSSGPRGPQHF
TGTGCCAGCAGCTCAGGGCCCCGAGGGCCCCAGCATTTT
>TRBJ2-3|-|TRBV4-3|-
CASSQEDTQYF
TGCGCCAGCAGCCAAGAGGATACGCAGTATTTT
>TRBJ2-7|TRBD1|TRBV6-2/TRBV6-3|-
CASSYWGQVQYEQYF
TGTGCCAGCAGTTACTGGGGACAGGTGCAATACGAGCAGTACTTC
>TRBJ1-4|TRBD1|TRBV28|-
CASSLGDRGRHEKLFF
TGTGCCAGCAGTTTAGGAGACAGGGGGCGTCACGAAAAACTGTTTTTT
>TRBJ1-1|-|TRBV9|-
CASSVGGGIDFTEAFF
TGTGCCAGCAGCGTAGGCGGGGGAATCGATTTCACTGAAGCTTTCTTT
>TRBJ2-7|-|TRBV29-1|-
CSVEGTFYEQYF
TGCAGCGTTGAAGGGACGTTCTACGAGCAGTACTTC
>TRBJ1-2|-|TRBV6-6|-
CASSYSTRAGNYGYTF
TGTGCCAGCAGTTACTCGACCCGGGCAGGGAACTATGGCTACACCTTC
>TRBJ1-2|-|TRBV30|-
CAWSVGGGGYTF
TGTGCCTGGAGTGTAGGGGGTGGCGGCTACACCTTC
>TRBJ1-1|-|TRBV4-3|-
CASSQDTRTREIKAFF
TGCGCCAGCAGCCAAGATACTAGGACACGGGAAATTAAAGCTTTCTTT
>TRBJ2-7|-|TRBV18|-
CASSSGGYEQYF
TGTGCCAGCTCATCAGGGGGGTACGAGCAGTACTTC
>TRBJ1-1|-|TRBV2|-
CASRGGANTEAFF
TGTGCCAGCAGGGGGGGGGCCAACACTGAAGCTTTCTTT
>TRBJ1-4|-|TRBV18|-
CASSPPTGEEKLFF
TGTGCCAGCTCACCGCCAACGGGCGAAGAAAAACTGTTTTTT
>TRBJ1-2|-|TRBV6-5|-
CASSSPGGGGSGYTF
TGTGCCAGCAGCTCCCCGGGGGGGGGCGGGAGTGGCTACACCTTC
>TRBJ1-3|-|TRBV7-9|-
CASRGGSGNTIYF
TGTGCCAGCAGAGGGGGCTCTGGAAACACCATATATTTT
>TRBJ2-7|-|TRBV11-1|many
CASSLGVVFDEQYF
TGTGCCAGCAGCTTAGGGGTAGTTTTCGACGAGCAGTACTTC
>TRBJ2-7|TRBD2|TRBV27|-
CASNSGLADDEQYF
TGTGCCAGCAACTCGGGACTAGCGGACGACGAGCAGTACTTC
>TRBJ1-6|-|TRBV7-5|-
CARGNRQINSPLHF
TGTGCCAGAGGGAATAGACAGATTAATTCACCCCTCCACTTT
>TRBJ1-5|-|TRBV6-5|few
CASSSSGGTQPQHF
TGTGCCAGCAGTTCATCTGGGGGGACTCAGCCCCAGCATTTT
>TRBJ2-3|-|TRBV27|-
CASSSGQSTDTQYF
TGTGCCAGCAGTTCAGGACAGAGCACAGATACGCAGTATTTT
>TRBJ1-2|-|TRBV29-1|-
CSVDGTAQETYGYTF
TGCAGCGTTGATGGCACAGCCCAAGAAACCTATGGCTACACCTTC
>TRBJ1-2|-|TRBV5-1|-
CASSLAPGDYGYTF
TGCGCCAGCAGCTTGGCCCCAGGGGACTATGGCTACACCTTC
>TRBJ1-5|-|TRBV29-1|-
CSVGVSNQPQHF
TGCAGCGTTGGGGTGAGCAATCAGCCCCAGCATTTT
>TRBJ1-3|-|TRBV28|-
CASRLAVAGPGNTIYF
TGTGCCAGCAGGTTAGCTGTCGCAGGGCCTGGAAACACCATATATTTT
>TRBJ1-1|-|TRBV28|-
CASSSHDSTTRLTEAFF
TGTGCCAGCAGTTCGCACGATTCGACCACACGGCTCACTGAAGCTTTCTTT
>TRBJ1-2|TRBD1|TRBV7-2|-
CASSLFFDDRGWYYGYTF
TGTGCCAGCAGCTTATTTTTCGATGACAGGGGGTGGTACTATGGCTACACCTTC
>TRBJ2-2|TRBD2|TRBV4-1|-
CASSSPTSGRAGELFF
TGCGCCAGCAGTTCTCCAACTAGCGGGAGGGCCGGGGAGCTGTTTTTT
>TRBJ2-2|TRBD1|TRBV9|-
CASSVGNRGLSGELFF
TGTGCCAGCAGCGTAGGAAACAGGGGGCTTTCCGGGGAGCTGTTTTTT
>TRBJ1-5|-|TRBV2|-
CASSRGHGTKASNQPQHF
TGTGCCAGCAGCCGGGGGCACGGGACAAAAGCGAGCAATCAGCCCCAGCATTTT
>TRBJ2-7|TRBD1|TRBV6-5|-
CASLMDREPYEQYF
TGTGCCAGCCTGATGGACAGGGAACCCTACGAGCAGTACTTC
>TRBJ2-7|-|TRBV28|-
CASSSPYEQYF
TGTGCCAGCAGCTCCCCTTACGAGCAGTACTTC
>TRBJ2-1|-|TRBV6-2/TRBV6-3|-
CASSYSPNNEQFF
TGTGCCAGCAGTTACAGCCCGAACAATGAGCAGTTCTTC
>TRBJ1-4|-|TRBV4-1|-
CASSQDSTGNRVELFF
TGCGCCAGCAGCCAAGATTCCACAGGGAATAGGGTAGAACTGTTTTTT
>TRBJ2-5|TRBD2|TRBV5-1|once
CASSLTSGRGTQYF
TGCGCCAGCAGCCTAACTAGCGGGAGGGGGACCCAGTACTTC
>TRBJ1-5|-|TRBV3-1/TRBV3-2|-
CASSQGGDQPQHF
TGTGCCAGCAGCCAAGGAGGAGATCAGCCCCAGCATTTT
>TRBJ2-6|-|TRBV24-1|-
CATSGHSGANVLTF
TGTGCCACCTCGGGACATTCTGGGGCCAACGTCCTGACTTTC
>TRBJ2-1|-|TRBV6-6|-
CASSPRGTDPREQFF
TGTGCCAGCAGTCCCAGGGGGACTGACCCCCGCGAGCAGTTCTTC
>TRBJ2-3|-|TRBV3-1/TRBV3-2|-
CASTASPRGTDTQYF
TGTGCCAGCACCGCAAGTCCCAGGGGCACAGATACGCAGTATTTT
>TRBJ2-5|-|TRBV15|-
CATSRGTGRDYF
TGTGCCACCAGCAGAGGTACAGGGAGAGACTACTTC
>TRBJ1-2|-|TRBV6-6|-
CASSQTGLTF
TGTGCCAGCAGCCAGACAGGACTCACCTTC
>TRBJ2-3|-|TRBV10-3|-
CAISVGAYIVGTDTQYF
TGTGCCATCAGTGTGGGAGCTTACATAGTTGGCACAGATACGCAGTATTTT
>TRBJ1-1|TRBD1|TRBV11-3|-
CASSLRQGHTEAFF
TGTGCCAGCAGCTTAAGACAGGGTCACACTGAAGCTTTCTTT
>TRBJ1-5|TRBD1|TRBV19|-
CASSWGGQGNQPQHF
TGTGCCAGTAGTTGGGGTGGACAGGGCAATCAGCCCCAGCATTTT
>TRBJ1-2|TRBD1|TRBV7-2|-
CASSSRDSYVYGYTF
TGTGCCAGCAGCTCCCGGGACAGCTATGTCTATGGCTACACCTTC
>TRBJ2-7|TRBD2|TRBV5-1|-
CASSLAGGETYEQYF
TGCGCCAGCAGCTTGGCGGGAGGTGAGACCTACGAGCAGTACTTC
>TRBJ2-3|TRBD2|TRBV6-1|-
CASSEAIAGGLDTQYF
TGTGCCAGCAGTGAAGCCATAGCGGGGGGTTTAGATACGCAGTATTTT
>TRBJ1-5|-|TRBV7-2|-
CASSFLKGDNQPQHF
TGTGCCAGCAGCTTTCTCAAAGGGGACAATCAGCCCCAGCATTTT
>TRBJ1-1|-|TRBV10-3|-
CAISDYGSGTEAFF
TGTGCCATCAGTGATTACGGGTCGGGCACTGAAGCTTTCTTT
>TRBJ2-5|-|TRBV5-4|-
CASSLGTKETQYF
TGTGCCAGCAGCCTGGGCACCAAAGAGACCCAGTACTTC
>TRBJ2-5|TRBD1|TRBV6-6|-
CASSKPGQESGTQYF
TGTGCCAGCAGTAAACCGGGACAGGAGTCAGGGACCCAGTACTTC
>TRBJ1-3|-|TRBV28|once
CASSLWVGDSGNTIYF
TGTGCCAGCAGTTTATGGGTGGGGGACTCTGGAAACACCATATATTTT
>TRBJ1-4|TRBD1|TRBV29-1|-
CSVQGRGEKLFF
TGCAGCGTACAGGGGCGTGGGGAAAAACTGTTTTTT
>TRBJ2-1|TRBD2|TRBV4-2|-
CASSPLAGGYNEQFF
TGTGCCAGCAGCCCTCTAGCGGGAGGGTACAATGAGCAGTTCTTC